A selection of T cell receptor beta chains follows, all from one sample in a study of cytomegalovirus exposure and HLA in healthy donors. Method: immunoSEQ multiplex PCR; TCRdb's copy keeps in-frame clones and lacks some. The table lists about 200,000 clones, 80% to 90% of them singletons. The sequencing input was PBMCs. These receptors were obtained from a woman between 18 and 30 years old in good health and CMV-seropositive. Each CDR3 is given with its conserved first and last residue. The D gene is left open where the match is weak. Expanded clones are given a class, and other clones once, few, many or no size at all.

>.|TRBJ1-2|TRBV12-5|.
CASGLAAGTRLFNGYTF
TGTGCTAGTGGTTTGGCGGCCGGGACACGGCTTTTCAATGGCTACACCTTC
>.|TRBJ1-2|TRBV10-3|.
CAISERGAGYGYTF
TGTGCCATCAGTGAGAGGGGCGCCGGCTATGGCTACACCTTC
>.|TRBJ2-7|TRBV10-3|TRBD1
CAITGTGSYEQYF
TGTGCCATCACCGGGACAGGATCCTACGAGCAGTACTTC
>.|TRBJ1-2|TRBV7-2|TRBD1
CASSSDRGVGYTF
TGTGCCAGCAGCTCGGACAGGGGGGTGGGCTACACCTTC
>.|TRBJ2-3|TRBV27|.
CASSSTRGDTQYF
TGTGCCAGCAGTTCCACGCGGGGAGATACGCAGTATTTT
>.|TRBJ2-6|TRBV27|.
CASRTGSGANVLTF
TGTGCCAGCAGAACAGGCTCTGGGGCCAACGTCCTGACTTTC
>.|TRBJ1-4|TRBV4-2|TRBD1
CASSQDRGTGGEKLFF
TGTGCCAGCAGCCAAGACAGGGGGACAGGGGGTGAAAAACTGTTTTTT
>.|TRBJ1-5|TRBV2|TRBD1
CASRTGGYQPQHF
TGTGCCAGCAGGACAGGGGGGTATCAGCCCCAGCATTTT
>.|TRBJ2-1|TRBV15|.
CATSRNRVPGEEQFF
TGTGCCACCAGCAGAAACAGGGTTCCTGGGGAGGAGCAGTTCTTC
>.|TRBJ1-2|TRBV10-3|TRBD1
CAISGSPGQGYGYTF
TGTGCCATCAGTGGATCTCCGGGACAGGGCTATGGCTACACCTTC
>once|TRBJ2-1|TRBV6-6|TRBD1
CASSSTGTSYNEQFF
TGTGCCAGCAGTTCGACAGGGACCTCCTACAATGAGCAGTTCTTC
>.|TRBJ1-4|TRBV27|TRBD1
CASSFRTGGGEKLFF
TGTGCCAGCAGTTTTAGGACAGGGGGAGGAGAAAAACTGTTTTTT
>.|TRBJ2-7|TRBV9|.
CASNSAGVLGEQYF
TGTGCCAGCAATTCGGCAGGGGTATTAGGCGAGCAGTACTTC
>.|TRBJ2-1|TRBV27|.
CASSSFIAPPNNEQFF
TGTGCCAGCAGCTCATTTATAGCGCCCCCCAACAATGAGCAGTTCTTC
>once|TRBJ2-1|TRBV10-3|TRBD2
CAISESSGGRAADEQFF
TGTGCCATCAGTGAGTCGAGCGGCGGGAGGGCCGCCGATGAGCAGTTCTTC
>.|TRBJ2-5|TRBV28|.
CASSSGQSQETQYF
TGTGCCAGCAGTTCCGGACAGTCCCAAGAGACCCAGTACTTC
>.|TRBJ1-2|TRBV28|.
CASSLPGPPRDYGYTF
TGTGCCAGCAGCCTGCCCGGCCCGCCGAGGGACTATGGCTACACCTTC
>.|TRBJ1-2|TRBV4-1|.
CASSQSGTQHYGYTF
TGCGCCAGCAGCCAGTCCGGGACACAACATTATGGCTACACCTTC
>.|TRBJ1-1|TRBV29-1|.
CSVELQGGTEAFF
TGCAGCGTTGAACTCCAGGGAGGGACTGAAGCTTTCTTT
>few|TRBJ1-2|TRBV7-2|.
CASSPPRGRYRGYTF
TGTGCCAGCAGCCCTCCCCGAGGGAGGTATAGAGGCTACACCTTC
>.|TRBJ2-3|TRBV7-9|.
CASSLTYEGSDTDTQYF
TGTGCCAGCAGCTTGACGTACGAAGGTAGCGACACAGATACGCAGTATTTT
>.|TRBJ1-1|TRBV7-9|.
CASSFPWIGENTEAFF
TGTGCCAGCAGCTTCCCCTGGATAGGGGAAAACACTGAAGCTTTCTTT
>few|TRBJ2-7|TRBV7-9|.
CASSEYRAPYEQYF
TGTGCCAGCAGCGAGTACAGGGCCCCCTACGAGCAGTACTTC
>.|TRBJ2-1|TRBV9|TRBD2
CASSARTPGLGSYNEQFF
TGTGCCAGCAGCGCTAGAACCCCGGGACTAGGATCCTACAATGAGCAGTTCTTC
>.|TRBJ1-1|TRBV28|.
CASSLTGRNTEAFF
TGTGCCAGCAGTTTGACCGGGAGGAACACTGAAGCTTTCTTT
>.|TRBJ2-7|TRBV9|.
CASSFGTGLSNYEQYF
TGTGCCAGCAGCTTCGGAACAGGTCTTTCCAACTACGAGCAGTACTTC
>.|TRBJ2-3|TRBV6-5|.
CASSYRVPPDTQYF
TGTGCCAGCAGTTACCGGGTACCCCCAGATACGCAGTATTTT
>once|TRBJ2-2|TRBV19|.
CASFGTRNTGELFF
TGTGCCAGTTTCGGGACTCGGAACACCGGGGAGCTGTTTTTT
>.|TRBJ2-7|TRBV2|.
CASSEGVGGREQYF
TGTGCCAGCAGTGAAGGTGTGGGGGGGCGCGAGCAGTACTTC
>.|TRBJ2-2|TRBV19|.
CASSSSGGRELFF
TGTGCCAGTAGTTCCTCGGGGGGCCGGGAGCTGTTTTTT
>.|TRBJ2-1|TRBV5-1|.
CASSFRSGSYNEQFF
TGCGCCAGCAGCTTTAGAAGCGGATCTTACAATGAGCAGTTCTTC
>.|TRBJ1-1|TRBV30|.
CAWSVPGVAGMRSFGTEAFF
TGTGCCTGGAGTGTACCGGGAGTCGCAGGGATGAGGTCCTTCGGCACTGAAGCTTTCTTT
>.|TRBJ2-5|TRBV13|TRBD1
CASSLRDRVGETQYF
TGTGCCAGCAGCCTACGGGACAGGGTTGGTGAGACCCAGTACTTC
>once|TRBJ2-7|TRBV28|.
CASSSPGYRGTYYEQYF
TGTGCCAGCAGTTCCCCAGGGTATCGAGGCACCTACTACGAGCAGTACTTC
>once|TRBJ2-3|TRBV4-1|.
CASSPISGGDTQYF
TGCGCCAGCAGCCCTATCTCTGGGGGGGATACGCAGTATTTT
>.|TRBJ2-2|TRBV5-1|TRBD1
CASSLDRGTGELFF
TGCGCCAGCAGCTTGGACAGGGGGACCGGGGAGCTGTTTTTT
>few|TRBJ2-2|TRBV28|.
CASSFPSGSTGELFF
TGTGCCAGCAGTTTCCCGTCAGGGTCCACCGGGGAGCTGTTTTTT